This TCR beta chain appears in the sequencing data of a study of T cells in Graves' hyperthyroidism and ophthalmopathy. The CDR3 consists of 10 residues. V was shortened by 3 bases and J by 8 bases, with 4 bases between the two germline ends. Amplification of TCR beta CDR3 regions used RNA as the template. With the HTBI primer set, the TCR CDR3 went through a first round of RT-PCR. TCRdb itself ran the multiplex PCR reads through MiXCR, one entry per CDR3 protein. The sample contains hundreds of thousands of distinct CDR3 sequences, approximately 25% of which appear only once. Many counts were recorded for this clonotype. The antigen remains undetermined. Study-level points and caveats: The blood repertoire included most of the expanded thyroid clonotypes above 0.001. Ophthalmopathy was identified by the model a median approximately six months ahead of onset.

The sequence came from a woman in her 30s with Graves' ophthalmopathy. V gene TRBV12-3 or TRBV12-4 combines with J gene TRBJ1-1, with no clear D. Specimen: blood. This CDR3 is CASSFGEAFF. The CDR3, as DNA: TGTGCCAGCAGTTTCGGGGAAGCTTTCTTT.